This T cell receptor beta chain is drawn from a study of T-cell reconstitution after alpha-beta-depleted transplantation in children. Losses at the gene ends were 4 bases for V and 12 bases for J; bases not matched to a gene: 6. This CDR3 comprises 12 residues. Germline CDR1 is LGHDT and CDR2 is YNNKEL (reference sequence). This clonotype was picked up many times. Its matching antigen is unknown. Construction of the TCRbeta library involved unique molecular identifiers. TCRdb itself ran the PCR reads through MiXCR, one entry per CDR3 protein. The table lists around 190,000 distinct CDR3 sequences, approximately 6.3% of them singletons, with roughly 6% in the top ten. Study-level results: Some patients' high day-60 TCRbeta diversity was traced to surviving recipient T cells and thymic progenitors. The study reportedly traced alpha-beta T cells about two months after transplant to several hundred expanded graft clones.

The chain links TRBV3-1 to TRBJ2-1; 7 bases fit TRBD2. The source material was PBMCs, sampled before TCRalphabeta/CD19-depleted stem cell transplant. This TCR was recovered from a boy aged 2 to 10 with acute lymphoblastic leukemia, due to receive a stem cell transplant. For the CDR3, the DNA is TGTGCCAGCAGCCCACGGACTAGTCGGCAGTTCTTC. Translating gives CASSPRTSRQFF.